This T cell receptor beta chain was profiled in a study of shared clonotypes between healthy human individuals. Whole-study context: Serving as donors were a couple of women and three men, whose ages spanned 18 to 49. There were three CD4 naive, three CD4 memory, two CD8 naive and one CD8 memory plates per donor.

This CDR3 is 15 amino acids long. The germline V and J ends were trimmed by 6 bases and 2 bases, with 17 bases remaining between them. From germline, CDR1 is SNHLY and CDR2 FYNNEI. Some clones are missing from TCRdb's copy, which holds only in-frame ones; the method was immunoSEQ multiplex PCR. Of under 1 million clones in the sample, roughly 96% were seen once. The naive CD8 fraction comprised CD45RO-negative cells positively selected for CCR7 and excluded terminally differentiated effector memory CD45RA+ cells. The chain is built from TRBV2 and TRBJ2-7; the D gene is possibly TRBD1 (6 bases). This TCR was sampled from a man aged 30 to 39 in good health. Sequencing was done on a sample of naive CD8+ T cells sorted from blood. CDR3 nucleotide sequence: TGTGCCAGCAGGTCGCTTAGACAGGAGACCTACGAGCAGTACTTC. It encodes CASRSLRQETYEQYF. Complete variable domain (other parts from reference TRBV2 and TRBJ2-7): EPEVTQTPSHQVTQMGQEVILRCVPISNHLYFYWYRQILGQKVEFLVSFYNNEISEKSEIFDDQFSVERPDGSNFTLKIRSTKLEDSAMYFCASRSLRQETYEQYFGPGTRLTVT.